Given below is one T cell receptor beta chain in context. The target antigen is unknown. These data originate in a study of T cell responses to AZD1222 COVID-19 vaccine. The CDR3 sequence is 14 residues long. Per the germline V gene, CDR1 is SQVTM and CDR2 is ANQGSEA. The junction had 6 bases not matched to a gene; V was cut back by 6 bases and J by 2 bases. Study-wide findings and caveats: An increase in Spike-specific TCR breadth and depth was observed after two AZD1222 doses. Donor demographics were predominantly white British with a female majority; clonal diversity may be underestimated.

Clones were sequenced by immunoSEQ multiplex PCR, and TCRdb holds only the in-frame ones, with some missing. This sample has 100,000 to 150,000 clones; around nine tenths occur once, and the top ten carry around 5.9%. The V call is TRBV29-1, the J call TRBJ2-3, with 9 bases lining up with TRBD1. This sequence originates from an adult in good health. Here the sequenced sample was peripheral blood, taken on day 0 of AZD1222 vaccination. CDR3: CSVDRDRVTDTQYF. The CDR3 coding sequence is TGCAGCGTAGACCGGGACAGGGTCACAGATACGCAGTATTTT.